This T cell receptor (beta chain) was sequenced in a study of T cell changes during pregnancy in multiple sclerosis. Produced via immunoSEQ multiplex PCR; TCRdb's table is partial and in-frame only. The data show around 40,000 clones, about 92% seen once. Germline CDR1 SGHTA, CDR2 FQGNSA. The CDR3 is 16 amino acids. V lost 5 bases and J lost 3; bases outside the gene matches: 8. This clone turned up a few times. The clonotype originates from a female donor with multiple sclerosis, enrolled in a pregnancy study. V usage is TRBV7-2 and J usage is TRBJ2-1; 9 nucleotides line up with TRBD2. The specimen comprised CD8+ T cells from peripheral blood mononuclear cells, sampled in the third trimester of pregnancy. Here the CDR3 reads CASSPRLAELYNEQFF. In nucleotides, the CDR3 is TGTGCCAGCAGCCCCCGACTAGCGGAACTCTACAATGAGCAGTTCTTC.